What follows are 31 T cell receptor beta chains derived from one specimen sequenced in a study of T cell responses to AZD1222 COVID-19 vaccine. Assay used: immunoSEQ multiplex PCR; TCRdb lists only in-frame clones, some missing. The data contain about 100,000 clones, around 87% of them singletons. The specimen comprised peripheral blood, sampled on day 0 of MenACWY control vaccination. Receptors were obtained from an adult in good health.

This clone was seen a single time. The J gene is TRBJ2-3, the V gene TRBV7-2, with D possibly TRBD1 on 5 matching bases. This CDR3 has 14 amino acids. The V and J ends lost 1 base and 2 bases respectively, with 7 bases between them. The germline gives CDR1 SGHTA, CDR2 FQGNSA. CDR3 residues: CASSLGGDTDTQYF. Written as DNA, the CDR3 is TGTGCCAGCAGCTTAGGGGGCGACACAGATACGCAGTATTTT.

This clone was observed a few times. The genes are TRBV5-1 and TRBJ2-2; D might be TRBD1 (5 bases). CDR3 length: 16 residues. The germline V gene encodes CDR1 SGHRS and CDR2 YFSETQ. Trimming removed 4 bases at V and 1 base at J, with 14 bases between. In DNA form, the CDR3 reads TGCGCCAGCAGCCCCAGTTTTCAGGGGAACACCGGGGAGCTGTTTTTT. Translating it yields CASSPSFQGNTGELFF.

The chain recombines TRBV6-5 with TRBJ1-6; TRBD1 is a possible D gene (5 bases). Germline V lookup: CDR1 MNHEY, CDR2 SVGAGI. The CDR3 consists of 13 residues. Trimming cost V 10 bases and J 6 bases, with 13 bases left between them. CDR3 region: CATNRGVNSPLHF. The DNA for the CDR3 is TGTGCCACAAACCGGGGGGTTAATTCACCCCTCCACTTT.

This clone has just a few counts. CDR3 protein: CASWREMNTEAFF. The CDR3 coding sequence is TGTGCCAGCTGGAGAGAGATGAACACTGAAGCTTTCTTT. The gene calls are TRBV2 and TRBJ1-1; D uncertain. The germline V gene encodes CDR1 SNHLY and CDR2 FYNNEI. V was trimmed by 8 bases and J by 0 bases, leaving 10 bases between them. The CDR3 is 13 residues long. The variable domain in full, completed from reference TRBV2 and TRBJ1-1, reads EPEVTQTPSHQVTQMGQEVILRCVPISNHLYFYWYRQILGQKVEFLVSFYNNEISEKSEIFDDQFSVERPDGSNFTLKIRSTKLEDSAMYFCASWREMNTEAFFGQGTRLTVV.

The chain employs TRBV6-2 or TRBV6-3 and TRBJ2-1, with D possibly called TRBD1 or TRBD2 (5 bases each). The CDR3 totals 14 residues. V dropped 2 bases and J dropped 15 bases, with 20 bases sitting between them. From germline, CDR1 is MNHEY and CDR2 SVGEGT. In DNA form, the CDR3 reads TGTGCCAGCAGTTACCCAGCCCGGGGCCCTAGGGGGTTCTTC. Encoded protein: CASSYPARGPRGFF.

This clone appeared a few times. The CDR3 region is CASSYAGVATEAFF. The CDR3 DNA sequence: TGTGCCAGCAGTTACGCTGGGGTGGCCACTGAAGCTTTCTTT. This chain joins TRBV6-2 or TRBV6-3 and TRBJ1-1; D not resolved. The CDR3 extends over 14 amino acids. V was cut by 2 bases and J by 4 bases, with 11 bases left in between. Germline CDR1 is MNHEY and CDR2 is SVGEGT.

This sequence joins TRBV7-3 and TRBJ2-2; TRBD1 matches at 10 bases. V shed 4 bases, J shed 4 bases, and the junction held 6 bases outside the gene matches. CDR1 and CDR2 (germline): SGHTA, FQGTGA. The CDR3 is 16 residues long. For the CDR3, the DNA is TGTGCCAGCAGCTCTCGGACAGGGGGAAGCACCGGGGAGCTGTTTTTT. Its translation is CASSSRTGGSTGELFF.

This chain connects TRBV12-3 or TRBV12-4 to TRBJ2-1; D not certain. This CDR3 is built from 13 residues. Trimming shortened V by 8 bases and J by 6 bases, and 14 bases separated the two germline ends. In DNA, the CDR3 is TGTGCCAGCTCAATGGTAGCTCCCAATGAGCAGTTCTTC. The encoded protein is CASSMVAPNEQFF.

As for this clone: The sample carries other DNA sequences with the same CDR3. The CDR3 nucleotides are TGTGCCAGCAGTTTGGGAGATTATGGCTACACCTTC. Translation: CASSLGDYGYTF. The V gene is TRBV28, the J gene TRBJ1-2; D ambiguous. Germline V CDR1 and CDR2: MDHEN, SYDVKM. Trimming cost V 3 bases and J 5 bases, with 7 bases left between them. This CDR3 comprises 12 residues.

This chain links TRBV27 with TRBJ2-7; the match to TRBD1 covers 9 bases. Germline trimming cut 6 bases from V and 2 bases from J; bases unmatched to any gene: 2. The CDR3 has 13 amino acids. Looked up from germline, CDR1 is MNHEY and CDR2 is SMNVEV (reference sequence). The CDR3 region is CASRRTGAYEQYF. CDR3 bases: TGTGCCAGCAGGCGGACAGGGGCCTACGAGCAGTACTTC.

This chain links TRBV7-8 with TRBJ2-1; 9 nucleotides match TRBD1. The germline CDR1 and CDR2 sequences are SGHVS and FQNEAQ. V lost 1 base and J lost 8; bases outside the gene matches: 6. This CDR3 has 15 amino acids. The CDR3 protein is CASSLEQGTGYEQFF. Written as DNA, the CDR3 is TGTGCCAGCAGCTTAGAGCAAGGGACAGGGTATGAGCAGTTCTTC.

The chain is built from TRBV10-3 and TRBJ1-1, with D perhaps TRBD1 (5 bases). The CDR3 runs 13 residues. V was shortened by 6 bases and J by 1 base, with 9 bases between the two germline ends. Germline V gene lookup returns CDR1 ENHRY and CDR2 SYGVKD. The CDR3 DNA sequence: TGTGCCATCAGGGGTGGGACGAACACTGAAGCTTTCTTT. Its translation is CAIRGGTNTEAFF.

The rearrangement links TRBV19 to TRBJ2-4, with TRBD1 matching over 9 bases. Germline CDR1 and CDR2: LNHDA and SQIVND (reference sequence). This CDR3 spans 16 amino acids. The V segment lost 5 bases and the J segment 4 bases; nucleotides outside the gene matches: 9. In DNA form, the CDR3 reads TGTGCCAGTAGTGTAAGATCCGGGACAGGGAAAAACATTCAGTACTTC. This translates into CASSVRSGTGKNIQYF.

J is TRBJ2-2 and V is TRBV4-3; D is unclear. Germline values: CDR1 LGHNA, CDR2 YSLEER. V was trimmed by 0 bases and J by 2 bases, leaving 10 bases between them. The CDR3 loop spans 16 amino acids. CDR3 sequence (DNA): TGCGCCAGCAGCCAAGATCCCCCGCCCAACACCGGGGAGCTGTTTTTT. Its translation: CASSQDPPPNTGELFF.

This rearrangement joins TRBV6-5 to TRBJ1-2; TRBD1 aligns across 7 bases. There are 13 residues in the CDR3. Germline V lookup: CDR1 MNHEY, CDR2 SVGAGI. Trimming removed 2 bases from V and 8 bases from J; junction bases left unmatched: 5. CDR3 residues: CASSYPGGEGYTF. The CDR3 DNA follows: TGTGCCAGCAGTTACCCAGGGGGTGAGGGCTACACCTTC.

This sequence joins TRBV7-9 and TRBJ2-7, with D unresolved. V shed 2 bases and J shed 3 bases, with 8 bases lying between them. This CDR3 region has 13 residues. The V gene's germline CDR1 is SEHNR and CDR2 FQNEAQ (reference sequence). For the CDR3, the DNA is TGTGCCAGCAGCTTAACACCCGACTACGAGCAGTACTTC. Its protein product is CASSLTPDYEQYF.

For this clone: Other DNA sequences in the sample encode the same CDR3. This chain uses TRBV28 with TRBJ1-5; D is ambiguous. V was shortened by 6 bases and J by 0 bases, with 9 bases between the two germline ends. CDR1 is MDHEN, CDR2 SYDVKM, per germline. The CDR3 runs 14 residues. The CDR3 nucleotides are TGTGCCAGCAGGGGAATTCATAGCAATCAGCCCCAGCATTTT. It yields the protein CASRGIHSNQPQHF.

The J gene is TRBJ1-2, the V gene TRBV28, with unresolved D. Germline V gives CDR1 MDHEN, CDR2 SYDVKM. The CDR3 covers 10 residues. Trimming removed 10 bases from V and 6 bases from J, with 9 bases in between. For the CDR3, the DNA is TGTGCCACGGAAGAGGATGGCTACACCTTC. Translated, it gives CATEEDGYTF.

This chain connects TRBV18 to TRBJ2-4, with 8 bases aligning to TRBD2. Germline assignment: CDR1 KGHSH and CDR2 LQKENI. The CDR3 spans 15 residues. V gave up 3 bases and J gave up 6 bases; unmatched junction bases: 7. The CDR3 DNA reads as TGTGCCAGCTCACCCCAACTAGCGGAAATAAACATTCAGTACTTC. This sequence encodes CASSPQLAEINIQYF.

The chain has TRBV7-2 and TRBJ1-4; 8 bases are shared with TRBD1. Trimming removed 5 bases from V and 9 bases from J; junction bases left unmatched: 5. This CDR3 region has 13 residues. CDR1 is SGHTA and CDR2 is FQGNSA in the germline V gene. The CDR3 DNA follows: TGTGCCAGCAGCCGACAGGGGAAGCAAAAACTGTTTTTT. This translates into CASSRQGKQKLFF.

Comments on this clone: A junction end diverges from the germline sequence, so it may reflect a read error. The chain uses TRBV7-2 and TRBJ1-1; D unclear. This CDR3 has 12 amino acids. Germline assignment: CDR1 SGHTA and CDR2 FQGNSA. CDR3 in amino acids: CASSLPNAEAFF. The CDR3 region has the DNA TGTGCCAGCAGCTTACCGAACGCTGAAGCTTTCTTT. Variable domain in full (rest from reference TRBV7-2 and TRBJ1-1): GAGVSQSPSNKVTEKGKDVELRCDPISGHTALYWYRQSLGQGLEFLIYFQGNSAPDKSGLPSDRFSAERTGGSVSTLTIQRTQQEDSAVYLCASSLPNAEAFFGQGTRLTVV.

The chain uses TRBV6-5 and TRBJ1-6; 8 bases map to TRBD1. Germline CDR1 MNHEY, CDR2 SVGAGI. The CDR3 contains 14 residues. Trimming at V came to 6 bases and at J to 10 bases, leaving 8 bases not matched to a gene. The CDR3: CASSAGTGRSPLHF. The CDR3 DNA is TGTGCCAGCAGCGCCGGGACAGGACGCTCACCCCTCCACTTT.

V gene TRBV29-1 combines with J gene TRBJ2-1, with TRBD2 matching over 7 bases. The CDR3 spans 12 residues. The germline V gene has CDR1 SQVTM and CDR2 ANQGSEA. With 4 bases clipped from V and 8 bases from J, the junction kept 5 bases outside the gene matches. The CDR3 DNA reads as TGCAGCGTTGGCTTTGGGGGGGATGAGCAGTTCTTC. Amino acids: CSVGFGGDEQFF.

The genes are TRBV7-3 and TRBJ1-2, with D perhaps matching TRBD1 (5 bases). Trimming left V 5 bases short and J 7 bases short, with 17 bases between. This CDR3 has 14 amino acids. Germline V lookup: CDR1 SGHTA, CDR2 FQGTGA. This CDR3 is CASSIAGVGGGYTF. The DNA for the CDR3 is TGTGCCAGCAGCATCGCCGGGGTCGGGGGTGGCTACACCTTC.

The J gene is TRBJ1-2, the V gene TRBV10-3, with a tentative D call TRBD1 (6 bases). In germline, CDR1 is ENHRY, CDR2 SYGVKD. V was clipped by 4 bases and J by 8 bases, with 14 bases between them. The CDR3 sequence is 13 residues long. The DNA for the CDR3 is TGTGCCATCAGTGTGAACAGGGAAGAGGGCTACACCTTC. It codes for CAISVNREEGYTF.

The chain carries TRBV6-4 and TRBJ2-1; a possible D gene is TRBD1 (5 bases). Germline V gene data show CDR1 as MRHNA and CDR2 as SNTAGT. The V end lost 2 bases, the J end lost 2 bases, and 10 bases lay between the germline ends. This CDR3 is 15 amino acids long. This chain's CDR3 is CASSDGADPYNEQFF. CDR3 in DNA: TGTGCCAGCAGTGACGGGGCAGATCCCTACAATGAGCAGTTCTTC.

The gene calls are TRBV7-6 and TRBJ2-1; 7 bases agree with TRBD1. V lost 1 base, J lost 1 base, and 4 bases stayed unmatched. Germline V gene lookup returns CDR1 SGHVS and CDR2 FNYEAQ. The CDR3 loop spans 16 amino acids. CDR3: CASSLDRGRSYNEQFF. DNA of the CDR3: TGTGCCAGCAGCTTAGACAGGGGTCGGTCCTACAATGAGCAGTTCTTC.

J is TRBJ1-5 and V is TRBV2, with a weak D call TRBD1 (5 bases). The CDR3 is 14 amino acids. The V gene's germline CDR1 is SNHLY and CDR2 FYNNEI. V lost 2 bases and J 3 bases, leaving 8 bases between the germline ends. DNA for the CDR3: TGTGCCAGCAGTGAACAGGGCTTCAATCAGCCCCAGCATTTT. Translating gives CASSEQGFNQPQHF.

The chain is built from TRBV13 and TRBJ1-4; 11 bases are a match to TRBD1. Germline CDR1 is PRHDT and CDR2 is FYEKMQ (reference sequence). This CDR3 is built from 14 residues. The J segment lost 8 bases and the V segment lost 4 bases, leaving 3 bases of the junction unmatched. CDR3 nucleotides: TGTGCCAGCAGCTGGGGACAGGGGGGGGAAAAACTGTTTTTT. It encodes CASSWGQGGEKLFF.

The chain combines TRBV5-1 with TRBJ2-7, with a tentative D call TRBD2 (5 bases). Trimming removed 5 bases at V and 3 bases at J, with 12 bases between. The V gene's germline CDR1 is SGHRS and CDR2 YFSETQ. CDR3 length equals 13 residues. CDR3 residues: CASRKLRDYEQYF. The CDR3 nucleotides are TGCGCCAGCAGAAAGCTGAGGGACTACGAGCAGTACTTC.

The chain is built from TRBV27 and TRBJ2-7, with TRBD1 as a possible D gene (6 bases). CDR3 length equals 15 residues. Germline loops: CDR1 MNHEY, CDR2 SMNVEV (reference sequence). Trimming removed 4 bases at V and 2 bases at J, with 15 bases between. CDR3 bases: TGTGCCAGCAGTTCCATGGATGCAGGGGCCTACGAGCAGTACTTC. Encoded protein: CASSSMDAGAYEQYF.